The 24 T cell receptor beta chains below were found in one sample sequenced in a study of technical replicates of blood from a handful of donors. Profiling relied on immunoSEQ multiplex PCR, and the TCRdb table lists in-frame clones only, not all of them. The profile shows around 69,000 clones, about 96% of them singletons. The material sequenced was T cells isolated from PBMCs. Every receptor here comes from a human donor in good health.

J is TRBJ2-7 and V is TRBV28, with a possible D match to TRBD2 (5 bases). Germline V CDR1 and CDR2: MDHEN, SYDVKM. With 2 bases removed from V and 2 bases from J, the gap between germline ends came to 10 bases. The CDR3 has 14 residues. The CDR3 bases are TGTGCCAGCAGTTTACGGGGTTCTACCTACGAGCAGTACTTC. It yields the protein CASSLRGSTYEQYF.

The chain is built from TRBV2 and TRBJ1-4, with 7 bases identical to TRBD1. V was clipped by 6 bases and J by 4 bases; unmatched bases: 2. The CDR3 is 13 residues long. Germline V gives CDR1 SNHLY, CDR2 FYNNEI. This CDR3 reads CASRGQYNEKLFF. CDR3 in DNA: TGTGCCAGCAGGGGACAGTATAATGAAAAACTGTTTTTT.

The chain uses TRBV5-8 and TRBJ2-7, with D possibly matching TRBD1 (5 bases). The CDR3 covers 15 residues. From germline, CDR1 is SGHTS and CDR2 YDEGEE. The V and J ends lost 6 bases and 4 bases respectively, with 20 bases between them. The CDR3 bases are TGTGCCAGCACTCCGTTCGGGTCAGGGTGGTACGAGCAGTACTTC. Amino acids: CASTPFGSGWYEQYF.

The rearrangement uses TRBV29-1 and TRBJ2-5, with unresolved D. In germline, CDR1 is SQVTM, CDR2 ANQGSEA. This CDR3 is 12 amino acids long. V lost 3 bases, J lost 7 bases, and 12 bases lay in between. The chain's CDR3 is CSVEVVSGTQYF. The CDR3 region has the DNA TGCAGCGTTGAGGTCGTCTCAGGGACCCAGTACTTC.

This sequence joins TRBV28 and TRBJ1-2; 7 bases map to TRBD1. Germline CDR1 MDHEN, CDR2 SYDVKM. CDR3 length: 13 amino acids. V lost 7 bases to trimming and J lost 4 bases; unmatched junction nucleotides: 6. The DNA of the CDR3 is TGTGCCAGCACCGCCGACAGGGTCTATGGCTACACCTTC. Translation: CASTADRVYGYTF.

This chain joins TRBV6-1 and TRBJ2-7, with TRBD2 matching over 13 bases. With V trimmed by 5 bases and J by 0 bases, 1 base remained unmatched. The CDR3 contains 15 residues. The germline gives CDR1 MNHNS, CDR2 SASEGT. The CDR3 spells CASSTSGGVSYEQYF. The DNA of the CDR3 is TGTGCCAGCAGTACTAGCGGGGGGGTCTCCTACGAGCAGTACTTC.

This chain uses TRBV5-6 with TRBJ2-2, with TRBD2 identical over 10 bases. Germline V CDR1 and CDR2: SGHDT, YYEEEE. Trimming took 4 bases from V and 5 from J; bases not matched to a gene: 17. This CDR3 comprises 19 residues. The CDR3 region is CASSMTRTSGAYRTGELFF. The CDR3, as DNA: TGTGCCAGCAGCATGACAAGGACTAGCGGAGCGTATCGGACCGGGGAGCTGTTTTTT. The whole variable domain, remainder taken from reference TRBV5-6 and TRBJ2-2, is DAGVTQSPTHLIKTRGQQVTLRCSPKSGHDTVSWYQQALGQGPQFIFQYYEEEERQRGNFPDRFSGHQFPNYSSELNVNALLLGDSALYLCASSMTRTSGAYRTGELFFGEGSRLTVL.

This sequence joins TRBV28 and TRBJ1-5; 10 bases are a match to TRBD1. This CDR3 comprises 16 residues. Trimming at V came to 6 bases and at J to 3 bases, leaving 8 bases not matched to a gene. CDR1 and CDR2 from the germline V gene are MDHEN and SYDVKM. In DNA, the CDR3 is TGTGCCAGCAGGGTCAGGACAGGGGGAAACAATCAGCCCCAGCATTTT. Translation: CASRVRTGGNNQPQHF.

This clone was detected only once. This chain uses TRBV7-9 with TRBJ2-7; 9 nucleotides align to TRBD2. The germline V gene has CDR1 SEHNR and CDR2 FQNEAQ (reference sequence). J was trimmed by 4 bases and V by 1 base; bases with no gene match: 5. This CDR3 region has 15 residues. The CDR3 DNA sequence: TGTGCCAGCAGCTTAGATTGGCGGGGGGGTTACGAGCAGTACTTC. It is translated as CASSLDWRGGYEQYF.

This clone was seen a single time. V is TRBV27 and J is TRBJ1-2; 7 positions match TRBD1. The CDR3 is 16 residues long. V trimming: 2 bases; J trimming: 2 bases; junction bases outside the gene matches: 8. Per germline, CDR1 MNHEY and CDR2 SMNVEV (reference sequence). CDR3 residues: CASSLTGVNPNYGYTF. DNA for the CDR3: TGTGCCAGCAGTTTAACAGGGGTCAATCCGAACTATGGCTACACCTTC.

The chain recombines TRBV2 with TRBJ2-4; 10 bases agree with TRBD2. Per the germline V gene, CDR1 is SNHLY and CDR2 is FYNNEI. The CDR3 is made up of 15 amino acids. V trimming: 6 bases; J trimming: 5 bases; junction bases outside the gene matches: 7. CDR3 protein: CASRETGLAENIQYF. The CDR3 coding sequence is TGTGCCAGCAGAGAAACTGGACTAGCGGAAAACATTCAGTACTTC.

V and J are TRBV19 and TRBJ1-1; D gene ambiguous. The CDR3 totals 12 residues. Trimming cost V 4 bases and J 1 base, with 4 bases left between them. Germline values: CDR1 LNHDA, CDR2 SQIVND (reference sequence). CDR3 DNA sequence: TGTGCCAGTAGTAGAGGGAACACTGAAGCTTTCTTT. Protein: CASSRGNTEAFF.

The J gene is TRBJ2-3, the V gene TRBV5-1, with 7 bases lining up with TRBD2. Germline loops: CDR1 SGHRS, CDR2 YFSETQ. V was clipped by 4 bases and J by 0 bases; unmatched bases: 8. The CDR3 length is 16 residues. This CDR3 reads CASSKNWGGSTDTQYF. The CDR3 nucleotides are TGCGCCAGCAGCAAAAACTGGGGGGGGAGCACAGATACGCAGTATTTT. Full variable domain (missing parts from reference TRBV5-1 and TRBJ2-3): KAGVTQTPRYLIKTRGQQVTLSCSPISGHRSVSWYQQTPGQGLQFLFEYFSETQRNKGNFPGRFSGRQFSNSRSEMNVSTLELGDSALYLCASSKNWGGSTDTQYFGPGTRLTVL.

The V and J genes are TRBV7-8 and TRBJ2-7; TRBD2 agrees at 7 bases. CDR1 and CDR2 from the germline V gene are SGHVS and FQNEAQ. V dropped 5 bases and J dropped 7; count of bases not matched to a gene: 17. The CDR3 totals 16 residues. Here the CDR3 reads CASSPGVGDYAGEQYF. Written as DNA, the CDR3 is TGTGCCAGCAGCCCCGGCGTTGGGGACTATGCGGGAGAGCAGTACTTC.

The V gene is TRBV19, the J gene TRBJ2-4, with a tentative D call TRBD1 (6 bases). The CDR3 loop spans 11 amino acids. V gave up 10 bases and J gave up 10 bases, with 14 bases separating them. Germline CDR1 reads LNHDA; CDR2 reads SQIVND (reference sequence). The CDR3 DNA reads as TGTGCCACTCAACAGGGTCCGATTCAGTACTTC. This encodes CATQQGPIQYF.

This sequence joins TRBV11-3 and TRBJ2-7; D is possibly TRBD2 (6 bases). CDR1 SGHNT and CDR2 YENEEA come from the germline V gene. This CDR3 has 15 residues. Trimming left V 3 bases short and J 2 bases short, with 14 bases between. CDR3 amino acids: CASSFPRGIPYEQYF. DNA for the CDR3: TGTGCCAGCAGCTTCCCTCGGGGGATTCCCTACGAGCAGTACTTC.

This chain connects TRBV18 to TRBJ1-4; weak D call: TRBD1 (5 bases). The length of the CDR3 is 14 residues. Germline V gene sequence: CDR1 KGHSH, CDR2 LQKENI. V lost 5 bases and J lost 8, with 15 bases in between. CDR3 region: CASSSDSGQEKLFF. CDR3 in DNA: TGTGCCAGCTCATCAGACAGCGGGCAAGAAAAACTGTTTTTT.

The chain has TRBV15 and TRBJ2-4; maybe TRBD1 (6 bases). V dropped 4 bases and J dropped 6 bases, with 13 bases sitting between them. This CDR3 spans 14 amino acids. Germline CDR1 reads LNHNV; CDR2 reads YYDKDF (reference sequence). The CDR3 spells CATSTNDRINIQYF. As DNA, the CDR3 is TGTGCCACCAGCACCAACGACAGGATAAACATTCAGTACTTC.

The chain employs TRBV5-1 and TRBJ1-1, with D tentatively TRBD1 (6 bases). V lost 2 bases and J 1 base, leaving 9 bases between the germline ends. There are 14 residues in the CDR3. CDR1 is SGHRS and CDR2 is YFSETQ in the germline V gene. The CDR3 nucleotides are TGCGCCAGCAGCTTTTGGACAGCGAACACTGAAGCTTTCTTT. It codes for CASSFWTANTEAFF.

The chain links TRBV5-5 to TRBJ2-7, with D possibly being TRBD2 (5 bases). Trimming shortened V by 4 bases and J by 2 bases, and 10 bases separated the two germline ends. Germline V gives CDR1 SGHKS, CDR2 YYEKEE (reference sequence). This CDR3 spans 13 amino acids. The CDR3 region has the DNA TGTGCCAGCAGCCCGGGATTGGCCTACGAGCAGTACTTC. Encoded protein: CASSPGLAYEQYF.

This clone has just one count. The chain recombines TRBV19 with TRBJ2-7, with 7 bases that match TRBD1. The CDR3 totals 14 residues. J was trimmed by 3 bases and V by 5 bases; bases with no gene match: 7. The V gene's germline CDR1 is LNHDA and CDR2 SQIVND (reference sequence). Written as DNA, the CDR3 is TGTGCCAGTAGTCCGACAGGGTTCAGCTACGAGCAGTACTTC. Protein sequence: CASSPTGFSYEQYF.

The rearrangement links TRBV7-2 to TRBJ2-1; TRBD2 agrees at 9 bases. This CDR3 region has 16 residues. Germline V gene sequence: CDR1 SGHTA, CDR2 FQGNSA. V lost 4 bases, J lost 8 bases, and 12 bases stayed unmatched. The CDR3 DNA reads TGTGCCAGCAGCTACCGCAGCGGGAGGAATATTCATGAGCAGTTCTTC. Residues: CASSYRSGRNIHEQFF.

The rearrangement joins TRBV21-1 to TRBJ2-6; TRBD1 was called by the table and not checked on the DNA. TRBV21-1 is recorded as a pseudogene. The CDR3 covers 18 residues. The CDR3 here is CASSKAPTGPSGANVLTF. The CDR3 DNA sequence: TGTGCCAGCAGCAAAGCCCCGACAGGGCCCTCTGGGGCCAACGTCCTGACTTTC.

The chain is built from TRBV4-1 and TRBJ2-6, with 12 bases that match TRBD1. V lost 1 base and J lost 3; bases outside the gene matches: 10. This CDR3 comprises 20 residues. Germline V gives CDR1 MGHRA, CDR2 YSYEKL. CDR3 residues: CASSQVMGQGASFGANVLTF. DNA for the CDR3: TGCGCCAGCAGCCAAGTGATGGGACAGGGGGCTTCCTTTGGGGCCAACGTCCTGACTTTC.